Below, one T cell receptor beta chain is given with its context. Its antigen remains unknown. This sample was taken from a study of T cell responses to AZD1222 COVID-19 vaccine. The data were produced by immunoSEQ multiplex PCR, yet TCRdb's version contains in-frame clones alone and is incomplete. Here the sample spans some 130,000 clones, about nine tenths being singletons. The CDR3 sequence is 16 residues long. Germline CDR1 reads SQVTM; CDR2 reads ANQGSEA. The V end was cut by 4 bases, the J end by 0 bases, with 18 bases between. Whole-study results and caveats: Reportedly, nearly half of unique spike TCRs recognized epitopes outside B.1.351/B.1.1.7 mutations.

The source material was peripheral blood, sampled on day 0 of AZD1222 vaccination. The V gene is TRBV29-1, the J gene TRBJ1-1, with D perhaps TRBD1 (5 bases). The clonotype was recovered from an adult in good health. The CDR3 sequence: CSVVMYGALMNTEAFF. The CDR3 DNA is TGCAGCGTTGTTATGTATGGGGCCCTCATGAACACTGAAGCTTTCTTT.